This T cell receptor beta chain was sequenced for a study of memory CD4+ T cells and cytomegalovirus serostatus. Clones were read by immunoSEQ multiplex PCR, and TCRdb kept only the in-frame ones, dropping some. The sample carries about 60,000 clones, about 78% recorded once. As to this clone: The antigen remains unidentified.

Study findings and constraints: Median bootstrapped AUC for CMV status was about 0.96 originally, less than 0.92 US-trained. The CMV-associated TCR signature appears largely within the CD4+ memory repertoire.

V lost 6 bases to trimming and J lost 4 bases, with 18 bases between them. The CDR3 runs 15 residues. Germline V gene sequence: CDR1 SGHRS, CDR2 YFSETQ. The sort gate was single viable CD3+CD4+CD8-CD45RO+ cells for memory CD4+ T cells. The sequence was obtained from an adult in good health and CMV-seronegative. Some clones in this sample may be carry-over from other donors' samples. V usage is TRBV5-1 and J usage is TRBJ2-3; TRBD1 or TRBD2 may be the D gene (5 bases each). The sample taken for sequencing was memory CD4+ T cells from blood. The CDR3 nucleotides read TGCGCCAGCACGTGGGACGCCGCCGGGGCAGATACGCAGTATTTT. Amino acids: CASTWDAAGADTQYF.